Listed below are T cell receptor beta chains from one sample, sequenced in a study of regulatory T cells in long-lasting Graves disease. In TCRdb, the multiplex PCR reads were re-called with MiXCR into one record per CDR3 protein. Here the sample spans about 460,000 distinct CDR3 sequences, approximately 23% being singletons. The sequencing here drew on peripheral blood mononuclear cells (PBMCs), taken when the disease was refractory, from a patient treated with antithyroid drugs. Receptors originate from a female donor with Graves disease. Both conserved end residues are part of each CDR3. A D gene is named only where the DNA matches it firmly. Not all rows give a size; the values are once, few, many and, for expanded clones, a class.

>many|TRBV12-3/TRBV12-4|TRBJ1-4|TRBD1
TGTGCCAGCAGTTCCCGGGACAGGGACCCTAATGAAAAACTGTTTTTT
CASSSRDRDPNEKLFF
>many|TRBV7-2|TRBJ1-4|NA
TGTGCCAGCAGCTATGCGGGCGAATTAGATGAAAAACTGTTTTTT
CASSYAGELDEKLFF
>NA|TRBV7-2|TRBJ2-7|NA
TGTGCCAGCAGCTTAGGAGGCTGGAGCTCCTACGAGCAGTACTTC
CASSLGGWSSYEQYF
>few|TRBV20-1|TRBJ1-1|TRBD1
TGCAGTGCTACGGGACAGAAAAACACTGAAGCTTTCTTT
CSATGQKNTEAFF
>few|TRBV30|TRBJ2-7|NA
TGTGCCTGGAGTGTTGGCGGAGGGACCTACGAGCAGTACTTC
CAWSVGGGTYEQYF
>many|TRBV5-1|TRBJ1-1|NA
TGCGCCAGCAGACAGGACGGAAGTGAAGCTTTCTTT
CASRQDGSEAFF
>NA|TRBV3-1|TRBJ2-2|TRBD2
TGTGCCAGCAGCCAAGAGAGTCGAGCGGGAGGGCCCGGGGAGCTGTTTTTT
CASSQESRAGGPGELFF
>many|TRBV20-1|TRBJ1-4|NA
TGCAGTGCCCGCCAGGCCCTTGGGGAAAAACTGTTTTTT
CSARQALGEKLFF
>NA|TRBV10-3|TRBJ1-2|NA
TGTGCCATCAGTGAGGGGCAGGGCTATGGCTACACCTTC
CAISEGQGYGYTF
>NA|TRBV7-2|TRBJ2-3|NA
TGTGCCAGCAGCCTTTTCAGGGTCCCCAGCACAGATACGCAGTATTTT
CASSLFRVPSTDTQYF
>few|TRBV20-1|TRBJ2-5|NA
TGCAGTGCTAGACAGACTCGCTATCAAGAGACCCAGTACTTC
CSARQTRYQETQYF
>few|TRBV6-5|TRBJ1-5|TRBD1
TGTGCCAGCAGTTCCGCCGGGACAGGGGGCGAGGGGGCCCAGCATTTT
CASSSAGTGGEGAQHF
>few|TRBV11-2|TRBJ2-1|NA
TGTGCCAGCAGCTTAGTTGACCCGCGCTACAATGAGCAGTTCTTC
CASSLVDPRYNEQFF
>many|TRBV6-1|TRBJ2-7|NA
TGTGCCAGCAGCTCTAACCGGGACTTTGAAATGTACGAGCAGTACTTC
CASSSNRDFEMYEQYF
>many|TRBV27|TRBJ1-1|NA
TGTGCCAGCAGTTTATCAGCAGGAGCACTAATGAACACTGAAGCTTTCTTT
CASSLSAGALMNTEAFF
>many|TRBV9|TRBJ2-5|NA
TGTGCCAGCAGCGTAGGGGGCTTAGGCCAAGAGACCCAGTACTTC
CASSVGGLGQETQYF
>few|TRBV30|TRBJ2-6|NA
TGTGCCTGGAGTCAGGGACTCCCCGCCGGGGCCAACGTCCTGACTTTC
CAWSQGLPAGANVLTF
>NA|TRBV7-2|TRBJ2-7|TRBD2
TGTGCCAGCAGCTACACTAGCGGGAGCTCCTACGAGCAGTACTTC
CASSYTSGSSYEQYF
>NA|TRBV27|TRBJ1-5|NA
TGTGCCAGCAATAGTTTAGATAGCAATCAGCCCCAGCATTTT
CASNSLDSNQPQHF
>many|TRBV28|TRBJ2-2|NA
TGTGCCAGTGCGGACACAGCGAACACCGGGGAGCTGTTTTTT
CASADTANTGELFF
>many|TRBV6-1|TRBJ1-2|TRBD1
TGTGCCAGCAGTGAAGATCTATGGGACAGGGGATCCTATGGCTACACCTTC
CASSEDLWDRGSYGYTF
>NA|TRBV14|TRBJ1-4|NA
TGTGCCAGCAGCCGACCATCGACGAGGGAAAAACTGTTTTTT
CASSRPSTREKLFF
>NA|TRBV15|TRBJ2-1|NA
TGTGCCACCAGCAGGAGGGCAGGGGATCACAATGAGCAGTTCTTC
CATSRRAGDHNEQFF
>NA|TRBV12-3/TRBV12-4|TRBJ2-7|TRBD2
TGTGCCAGCAGCAAGGGACTAGCGGACAACTCCTACGAGCAGTACTTC
CASSKGLADNSYEQYF
>few|TRBV10-3|TRBJ1-1|NA
TGTGCCACCCCCAAGGTGACTGAAGCTTTCTTT
CATPKVTEAFF
>many|TRBV9|TRBJ2-7|NA
TGTGCCAGCAGCGCCGAAGTTCCTCCCCTCTACGAGCAGTACTTC
CASSAEVPPLYEQYF
>many|TRBV2|TRBJ1-1|NA
TGTGCCAGCAGTATGACGTCGGGAGCTTTCTTT
CASSMTSGAFF
>once|TRBV24-1|TRBJ2-1|TRBD2
TGTGCCACCAGTGATCCCTCAACTAGCGGGAGTCGGTACAATGAGCAGTTCTTC
CATSDPSTSGSRYNEQFF
>NA|TRBV7-9|TRBJ2-7|NA
TGTGCCAGCAGCTTGGCAGGAACCTTCTACGAGCAGTACTTC
CASSLAGTFYEQYF
>many|TRBV27|TRBJ1-4|TRBD1
TGTGCCAGCAGTTTATGGGGCGGACAGGGTGAAAAACTGTTTTTT
CASSLWGGQGEKLFF
>many|TRBV11-2|TRBJ2-7|TRBD2
TGTGCCAGCAGCTCTAGGGCTAGCGGGGGGGCCAATTACGAGCAGTACTTC
CASSSRASGGANYEQYF
>many|TRBV20-1|TRBJ2-5|NA
TGCAGTGCTAGAGACCCCCGGACCCAAGAGACCCAGTACTTC
CSARDPRTQETQYF
>many|TRBV7-2|TRBJ2-7|NA
TGTGCCAGCAGCCCCGGCCGGGACTCAACCTACGAGCAGTACTTC
CASSPGRDSTYEQYF
>few|TRBV7-2|TRBJ1-1|TRBD1
TGTGCCAGCAGCTTAAGACAGGGGGACACTGAAGCTTTCTTT
CASSLRQGDTEAFF
>many|TRBV12-3/TRBV12-4|TRBJ1-1|TRBD1
TGTGCCAGCAGCCTAGACAGGGCGGATACTGAAGCTTTCTTT
CASSLDRADTEAFF
>many|TRBV20-1|TRBJ2-2|NA
TGCAGTGCTAGAGTTGGCGGGGCGACGGTGGGGGAGCTGTTTTTT
CSARVGGATVGELFF
>many|TRBV7-8|TRBJ2-5|TRBD2
TGTGCCAGCAGTCATCTTAGCGGGAGAGTCCAAGAGACCCAGTACTTC
CASSHLSGRVQETQYF
>NA|TRBV19|TRBJ2-5|NA
TGTGCCAGTAGTGGCACAGGGCGAGAGACCCAGTACTTC
CASSGTGRETQYF
>many|TRBV10-3|TRBJ1-5|NA
TGTGCCATCAGTTTGGGCCGGGAAGCTCAGCCCCAGCATTTT
CAISLGREAQPQHF
>once|TRBV30|TRBJ1-5|NA
TGTGCCTGGAGTCAGATGGGGGTCGGTCAGCCCCAGCATTTT
CAWSQMGVGQPQHF
>many|TRBV28|TRBJ2-7|TRBD1
TGTGCCAGCAGTTTGACGACAGGGGAGGATTACGAGCAGTACTTC
CASSLTTGEDYEQYF
>many|TRBV20-1|TRBJ2-5|NA
TGCAGTGCTAGCCACAGCTTAGAAGAGACCCAGTACTTC
CSASHSLEETQYF
>NA|TRBV30|TRBJ1-5|NA
TGTGCCTGGCCGGACAGATATAGCAATCAGCCCCAGCATTTT
CAWPDRYSNQPQHF
>few|TRBV6-1|TRBJ2-1|TRBD1
TGTGCCAGCACGGAATCCCGGGACAGGGGGGTCAATGAGCAGTTCTTC
CASTESRDRGVNEQFF
>many|TRBV12-3/TRBV12-4|TRBJ1-2|TRBD1
TGTGCCAGCGCCCGGGAGGGGACAGGGACTCCCGGCTACACCTTC
CASAREGTGTPGYTF
>NA|TRBV30|TRBJ2-1|NA
TGTGCCTGGAGTGTTGGGTGGGGCGAGCAGTTCTTC
CAWSVGWGEQFF
>many|TRBV6-1|TRBJ2-5|NA
TGTGCCAGCACCAAGATGACGGTCCAAGAGACCCAGTACTTC
CASTKMTVQETQYF
>few|TRBV29-1|TRBJ1-1|NA
TGCAGCGTTGAGGCCAGGGTTGACACTGAAGCTTTCTTT
CSVEARVDTEAFF
>many|TRBV28|TRBJ1-4|NA
TGTGCCAGCAGCCCACCTTCAACATCAGGGTTCTCCGCAACTAATGAAAAACTGTTTTTT
CASSPPSTSGFSATNEKLFF
>NA|TRBV27|TRBJ2-6|NA
TGTGCCAGCAGTTTATCAAGGGGGATCGGTGCTGGGGCCAACGTCCTGACTTTC
CASSLSRGIGAGANVLTF